The present TCR beta chain was sequenced within a study of CD8+CD57+ T cells in acquired aplastic anemia. Turning to the study itself: Average DNA yield from sorted CD4+ and CD8+ cells was approximately 3 ug.

Note on this clonotype: Antigen: not known.

The CDR3 runs to 19 residues. Trimming removed 3 bases from V and 6 bases from J, with 26 bases in between. CDR1 is KGHDR, CDR2 SFDVKD, per germline. Findings of the study overall: Patients and controls were found to share 25 to 30 CD8+ CDR3 sequences.

The template for TCR beta VDJ and CDR3 sequence profiling was genomic DNA. TCRdb re-derived calls from the reads in MiXCR, one entry per CDR3 protein. The sample includes about 180,000 distinct CDR3 sequences, under 55% of them seen just once. This TCR came from a human donor in good health. The V call is TRBV24-1, the J call TRBJ2-1, with a weak D call TRBD2 (5 bases). The sequencing sample was made of sorted CD4+, CD8+, or CD8+CD57+ T cells (not recorded which) from PBMCs. CDR3 residues: CATSDPCQSGRHRFNEQFF. The CDR3 bases are TGTGCCACCAGTGATCCCTGCCAGAGCGGACGCCACCGGTTCAATGAGCAGTTCTTC.